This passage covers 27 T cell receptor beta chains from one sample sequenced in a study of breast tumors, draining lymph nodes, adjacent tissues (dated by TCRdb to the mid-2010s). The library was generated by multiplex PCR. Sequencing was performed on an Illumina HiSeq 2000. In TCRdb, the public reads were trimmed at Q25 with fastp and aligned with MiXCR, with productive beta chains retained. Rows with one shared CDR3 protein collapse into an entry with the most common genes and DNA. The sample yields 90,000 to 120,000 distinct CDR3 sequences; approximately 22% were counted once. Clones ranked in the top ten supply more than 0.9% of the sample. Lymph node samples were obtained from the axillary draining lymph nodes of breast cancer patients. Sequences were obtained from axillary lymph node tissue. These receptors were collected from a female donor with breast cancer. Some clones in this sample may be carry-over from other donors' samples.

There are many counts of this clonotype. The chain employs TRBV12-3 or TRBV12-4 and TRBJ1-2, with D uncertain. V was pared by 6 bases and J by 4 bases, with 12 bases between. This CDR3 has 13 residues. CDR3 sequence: CASRQTGPYGYTF. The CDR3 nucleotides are TGTGCCAGCAGGCAGACTGGTCCCTATGGCTACACCTTC.

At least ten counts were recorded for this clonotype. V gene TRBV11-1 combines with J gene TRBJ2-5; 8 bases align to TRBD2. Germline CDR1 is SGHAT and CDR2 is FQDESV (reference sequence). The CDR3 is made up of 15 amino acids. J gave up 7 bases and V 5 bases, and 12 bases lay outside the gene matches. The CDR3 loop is CASSPRTTRGGTQYF. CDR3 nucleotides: TGTGCCAGCAGCCCACGGACTACCCGGGGGGGGACCCAGTACTTC.

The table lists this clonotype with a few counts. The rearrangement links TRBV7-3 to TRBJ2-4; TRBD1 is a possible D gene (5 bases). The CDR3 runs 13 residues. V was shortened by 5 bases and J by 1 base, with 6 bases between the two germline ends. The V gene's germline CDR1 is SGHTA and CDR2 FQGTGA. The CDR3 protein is CASSPGAKNIQYF. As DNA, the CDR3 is TGTGCCAGCAGCCCAGGGGCCAAAAACATTCAGTACTTC.

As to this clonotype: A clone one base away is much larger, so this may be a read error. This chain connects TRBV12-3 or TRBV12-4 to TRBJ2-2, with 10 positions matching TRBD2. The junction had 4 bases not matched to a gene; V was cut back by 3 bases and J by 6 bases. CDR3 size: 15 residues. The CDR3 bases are TGTGCCAGCAGTTTTGTAGCGGGAGGAGCCGGGGAGCTGTTTTTT. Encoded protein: CASSFVAGGAGELFF.

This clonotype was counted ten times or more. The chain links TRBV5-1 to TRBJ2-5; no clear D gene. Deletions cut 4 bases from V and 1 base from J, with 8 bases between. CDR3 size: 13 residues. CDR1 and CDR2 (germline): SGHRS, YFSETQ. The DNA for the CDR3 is TGCGCCAGCAGCCCCCGGACCCAAGAGACCCAGTACTTC. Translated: CASSPRTQETQYF.

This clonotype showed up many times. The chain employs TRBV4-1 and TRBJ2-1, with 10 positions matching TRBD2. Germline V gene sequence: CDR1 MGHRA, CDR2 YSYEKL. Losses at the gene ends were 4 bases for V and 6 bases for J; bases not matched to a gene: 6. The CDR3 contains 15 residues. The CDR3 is CASSRTSGLLNEQFF. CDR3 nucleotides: TGCGCCAGCAGCCGGACTAGCGGCCTCCTCAATGAGCAGTTCTTC.

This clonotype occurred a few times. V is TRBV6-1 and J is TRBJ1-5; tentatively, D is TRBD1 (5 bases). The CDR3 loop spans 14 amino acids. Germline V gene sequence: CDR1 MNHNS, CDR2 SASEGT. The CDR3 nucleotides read TGTGTCTCCATAGGGGAGAGCGGTCGTCAGCCCCAGCATTTT. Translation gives CVSIGESGRQPQHF.

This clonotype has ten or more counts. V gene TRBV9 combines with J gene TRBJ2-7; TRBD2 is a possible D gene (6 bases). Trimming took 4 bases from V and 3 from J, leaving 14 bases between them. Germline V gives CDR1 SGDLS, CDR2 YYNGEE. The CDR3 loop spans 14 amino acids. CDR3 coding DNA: TGTGCCAGCAGCCCGCGGACTACAAACTACGAGCAGTACTTC. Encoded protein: CASSPRTTNYEQYF.

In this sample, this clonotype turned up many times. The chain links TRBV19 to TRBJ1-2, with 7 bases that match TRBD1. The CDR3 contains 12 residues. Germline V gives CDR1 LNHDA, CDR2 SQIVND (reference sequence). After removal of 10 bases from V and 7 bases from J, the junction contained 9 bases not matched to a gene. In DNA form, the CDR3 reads TGTGCCACTAACCCCAGGGGGTTTGGCTACACCTTC. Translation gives CATNPRGFGYTF.

CDR3 bases: TGTGCCAGTAACAGGGAGAACACTGAAGCTTTCTTT. This sequence encodes CASNRENTEAFF. The chain combines TRBV6-6 with TRBJ1-1, with D maybe TRBD1 (6 bases). This CDR3 is built from 12 residues. Per germline, CDR1 MNHNY and CDR2 SVGAGI (reference sequence). V was pared by 9 bases and J by 1 base, with 9 bases between.

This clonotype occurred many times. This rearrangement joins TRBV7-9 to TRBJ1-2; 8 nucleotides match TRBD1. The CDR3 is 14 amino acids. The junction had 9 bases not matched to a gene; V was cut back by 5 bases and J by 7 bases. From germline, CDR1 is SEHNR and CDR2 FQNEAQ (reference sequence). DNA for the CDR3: TGTGCCAGCAGCCCGACAGGGGAGGGGAGTGGCTACACCTTC. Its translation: CASSPTGEGSGYTF.

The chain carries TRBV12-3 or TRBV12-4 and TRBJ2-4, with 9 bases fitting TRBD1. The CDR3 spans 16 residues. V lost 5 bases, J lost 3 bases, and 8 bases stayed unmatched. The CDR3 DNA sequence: TGTGCCAGCAGTGTATTACAGGGGGCCGGCAAAAACATTCAGTACTTC. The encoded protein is CASSVLQGAGKNIQYF.

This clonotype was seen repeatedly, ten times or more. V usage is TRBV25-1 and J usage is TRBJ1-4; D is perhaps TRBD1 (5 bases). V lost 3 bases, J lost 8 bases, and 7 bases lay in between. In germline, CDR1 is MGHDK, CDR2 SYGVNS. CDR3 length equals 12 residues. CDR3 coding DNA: TGTGCCAGCAGTGAGGGGGGGGAAAAACTGTTTTTT. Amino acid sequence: CASSEGGEKLFF.

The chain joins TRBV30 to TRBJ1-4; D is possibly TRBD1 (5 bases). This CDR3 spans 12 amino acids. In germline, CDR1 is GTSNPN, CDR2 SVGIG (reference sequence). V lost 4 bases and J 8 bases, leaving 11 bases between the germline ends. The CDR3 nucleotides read TGTGCCTGGAAAAGGGACTCCGAAAAACTGTTTTTT. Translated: CAWKRDSEKLFF.

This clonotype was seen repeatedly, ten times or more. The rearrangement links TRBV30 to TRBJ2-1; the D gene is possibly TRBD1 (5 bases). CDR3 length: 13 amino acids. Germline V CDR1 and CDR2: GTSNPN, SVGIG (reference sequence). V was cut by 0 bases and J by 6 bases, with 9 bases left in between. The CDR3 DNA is TGTGCCTGGAGTGTACACCAGGGCAATGAGCAGTTCTTC. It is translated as CAWSVHQGNEQFF.

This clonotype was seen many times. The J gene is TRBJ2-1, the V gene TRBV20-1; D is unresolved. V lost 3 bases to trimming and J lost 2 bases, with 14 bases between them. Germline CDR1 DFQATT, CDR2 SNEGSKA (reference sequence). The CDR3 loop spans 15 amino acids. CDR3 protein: CSARYTGSPYNEQFF. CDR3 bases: TGCAGTGCTAGGTATACGGGCAGCCCCTACAATGAGCAGTTCTTC.

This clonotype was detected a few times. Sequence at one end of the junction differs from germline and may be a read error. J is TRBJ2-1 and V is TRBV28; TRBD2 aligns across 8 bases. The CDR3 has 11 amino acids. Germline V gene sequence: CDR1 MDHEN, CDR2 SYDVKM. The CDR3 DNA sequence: TGTGCCAGCACTCGGAGCGGGAGCCCACTCTTC. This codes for CASTRSGSPLF.

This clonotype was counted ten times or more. For the CDR3, the DNA is TGTGCCAGTAGTATATTATCTCGGGGGAGCTCCTATAATTCACCCCTCCACTTT. Translated, it gives CASSILSRGSSYNSPLHF. The chain couples TRBV19 to TRBJ1-6; D perhaps matches TRBD1 (5 bases). The V end was cut by 2 bases, the J end by 0 bases, with 14 bases between. The CDR3 is 18 amino acids. Germline-derived CDR1 and CDR2 are LNHDA and SQIVND (reference sequence).

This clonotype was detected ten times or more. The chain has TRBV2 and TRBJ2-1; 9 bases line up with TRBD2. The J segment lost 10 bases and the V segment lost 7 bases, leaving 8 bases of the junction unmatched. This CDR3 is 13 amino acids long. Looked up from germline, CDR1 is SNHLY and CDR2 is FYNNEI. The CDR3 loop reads CASKLAGLVEQFF. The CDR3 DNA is TGTGCCAGCAAACTAGCGGGCCTTGTGGAGCAGTTCTTC.

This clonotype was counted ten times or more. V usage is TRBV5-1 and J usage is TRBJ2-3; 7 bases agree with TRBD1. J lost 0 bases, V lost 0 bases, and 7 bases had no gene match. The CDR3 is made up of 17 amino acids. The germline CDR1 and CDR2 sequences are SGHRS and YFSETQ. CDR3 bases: TGCGCCAGCAGCTTGGAGACAGGGATAACTAGCACAGATACGCAGTATTTT. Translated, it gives CASSLETGITSTDTQYF. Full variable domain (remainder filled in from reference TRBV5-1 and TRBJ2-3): KAGVTQTPRYLIKTRGQQVTLSCSPISGHRSVSWYQQTPGQGLQFLFEYFSETQRNKGNFPGRFSGRQFSNSRSEMNVSTLELGDSALYLCASSLETGITSTDTQYFGPGTRLTVL.

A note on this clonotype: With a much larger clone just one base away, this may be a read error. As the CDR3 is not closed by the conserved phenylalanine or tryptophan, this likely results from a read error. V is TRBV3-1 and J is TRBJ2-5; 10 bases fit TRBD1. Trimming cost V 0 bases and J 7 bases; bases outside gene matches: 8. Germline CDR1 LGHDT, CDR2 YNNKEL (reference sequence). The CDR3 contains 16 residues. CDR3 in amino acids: CASSQDTTGGIGTQYL. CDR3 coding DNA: TGTGCCAGCAGCCAAGACACGACAGGGGGCATCGGGACCCAGTACTTG.

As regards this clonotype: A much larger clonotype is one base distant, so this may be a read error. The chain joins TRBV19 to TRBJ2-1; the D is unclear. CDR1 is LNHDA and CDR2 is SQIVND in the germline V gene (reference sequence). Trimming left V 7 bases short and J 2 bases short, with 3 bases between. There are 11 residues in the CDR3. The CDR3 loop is CASNAYNEQFF. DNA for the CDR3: TGTGCCAGTAACGCCTACAATGAGCAGTTCTTC.

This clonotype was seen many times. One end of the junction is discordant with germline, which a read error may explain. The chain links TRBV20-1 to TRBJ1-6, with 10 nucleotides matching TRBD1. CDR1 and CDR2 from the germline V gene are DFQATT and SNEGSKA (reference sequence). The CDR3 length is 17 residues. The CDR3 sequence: CSVSRPGTGVYDSPLHF. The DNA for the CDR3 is TGCAGTGTCTCACGCCCCGGGACAGGGGTCTATGATTCACCCCTCCACTTT.

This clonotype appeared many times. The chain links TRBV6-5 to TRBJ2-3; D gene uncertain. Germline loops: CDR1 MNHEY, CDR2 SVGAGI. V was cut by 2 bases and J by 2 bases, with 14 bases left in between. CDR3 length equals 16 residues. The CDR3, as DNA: TGTGCCAGCAGTTACGCCGCTTACTTAGACACAGATACGCAGTATTTT. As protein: CASSYAAYLDTDTQYF.

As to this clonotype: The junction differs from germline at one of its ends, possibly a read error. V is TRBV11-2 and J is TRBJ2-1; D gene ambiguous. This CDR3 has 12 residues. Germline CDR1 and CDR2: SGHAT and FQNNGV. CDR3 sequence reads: CAGSIDGAGQFF. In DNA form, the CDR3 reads TGTGCCGGCAGCATCGACGGCGCAGGGCAGTTCTTC.

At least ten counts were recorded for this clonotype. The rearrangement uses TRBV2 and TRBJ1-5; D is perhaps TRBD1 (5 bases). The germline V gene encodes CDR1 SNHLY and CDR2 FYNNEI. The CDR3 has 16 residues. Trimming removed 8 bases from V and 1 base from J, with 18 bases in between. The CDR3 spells CASGQWGVESNQPQHF. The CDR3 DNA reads TGTGCCAGCGGTCAATGGGGGGTTGAGAGCAATCAGCCCCAGCATTTT.

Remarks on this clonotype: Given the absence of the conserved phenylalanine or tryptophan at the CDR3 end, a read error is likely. CDR3 coding DNA: TGTGTCAGTAGTACCAGACAGGGGTATGGCTACACCTCC. Translating gives CVSSTRQGYGYTS. The genes are TRBV19 and TRBJ1-2, with 8 bases matching TRBD1. Germline CDR1 and CDR2: LNHDA and SQIVND (reference sequence). This CDR3 contains 13 residues.